This T cell receptor beta chain originates from a study of type 1 regulatory T cells. Study-level background: T-allo10 is an in vitro-generated, Tr1-enriched CD4 T cell product specific for alloantigen.

The graft donor-derived T-allo10 cells reportedly recognize host alloantigens, are anergic, and suppress alloantigen-specifically. Of note for this clonotype: Its target is unknown.

The CDR3 contains 18 residues. Per the germline V gene, CDR1 is SGDLS and CDR2 is YYNGEE. V was clipped by 4 bases and J by 1 base; unmatched bases: 10. From the reads, TCRdb called clonotypes with MiXCR, one entry per CDR3 protein. The profile shows about 68,000 distinct CDR3 sequences, around 57% of them singletons. This TCR was sampled from a human donor in good health. The chain uses TRBV9 and TRBJ2-3, with 12 nucleotides matching TRBD2. The sample consisted of cultured T cells, either the whole culture or a sorted T cell fraction (not recorded which). The subset: Tr1-enriched cell product generated in vitro against host alloantigens. The CDR3 nucleotides read TGTGCCAGCAGCAGGACTAGCGGGAACCTAGCTGGCACAGATACGCAGTATTTT. As protein: CASSRTSGNLAGTDTQYF.